Listed below are T cell receptor beta chains from one sample, sequenced in a study of shared clonotypes between healthy human individuals. Using immunoSEQ multiplex PCR, the repertoire was profiled, and TCRdb retains in-frame clones only, with some absent. The sample gives a few hundred thousand clones, around 96% of which show up once; more than 0.3% is in the top ten. The sample comprised memory CD8+ T cells sorted from blood. These receptors all come from a man younger than 40 in good health. CDR3s leave out the opening cysteine and the closing phenylalanine or tryptophan.

v_call cdr3_aa
TRBV5-6 ASSPGLVRYNEQF
TRBV4-1 ASSQDRFLETQY
TRBV18 ASSRPRSGRAYEQY
TRBV4-1 ASRRGLEQYEQY
TRBV7-9 ASSQPPGLAGPQETQY
TRBV5-1 ASRLGRSGNTIY
TRBV5-1 ASSYGTFYEQY
TRBV5-4 ASSYGGGAFNEQF
TRBV18 ASSPTRVRYSNQPQH
TRBV11-3 ASSLQGETQY
TRBV4-2 ASSQDPGGGYEQY
TRBV5-4 ASSLNSPGGAHGYT
TRBV11-2 ASSLGTTGELF
TRBV6-5 ASSYGSSGANVLT
TRBV7-2 ASSLVSTGYNEQF
TRBV10-3 AISESPGTYTEAF
TRBV28 ASGISLSNQPQH